This record concerns one T cell receptor beta chain sequence. These data originate in a study of blood T cell repertoires in COVID-19. Study context: COVID-19 samples collected from the United States, Italy and Spain covered acute and convalescent phases. PBMCs, B-cell-depleted T cells, or T cells were the source of the cDNA or gDNA that made up the material.

Losses at the gene ends were 3 bases for V and 6 bases for J; bases not matched to a gene: 5. CDR3 length equals 14 residues. Germline V lookup: CDR1 LNHDA, CDR2 SQIVND (reference sequence). Study processing details: Amplification from reference gene primers served as the basis for estimated nucleated cell counts. Sequencing used immunoSEQ multiplex PCR; TCRdb keeps in-frame clones, though not all of them. V and J calls and clone size are as listed in that table; D and trimming were resolved from the DNA. The sample holds roughly 79,000 clones, about 83% seen once. The sequence was collected from a man over 45 with acute or convalescent COVID-19. The V and J genes are TRBV19 and TRBJ2-1, with 7 bases aligning to TRBD2. Sequenced: peripheral blood. The CDR3 DNA follows: TGTGCCAGTAGTATGGCTAGCGGATTCAATGAGCAGTTCTTC. Its translation: CASSMASGFNEQFF. Together with reference TRBV19 and TRBJ2-1, the CDR3 gives the full variable domain: DGGITQSPKYLFRKEGQNVTLSCEQNLNHDAMYWYRQDPGQGLRLIYYSQIVNDFQKGDIAEGYSVSREKKESFPLTVTSAQKNPTAFYLCASSMASGFNEQFFGPGTRLTVL.